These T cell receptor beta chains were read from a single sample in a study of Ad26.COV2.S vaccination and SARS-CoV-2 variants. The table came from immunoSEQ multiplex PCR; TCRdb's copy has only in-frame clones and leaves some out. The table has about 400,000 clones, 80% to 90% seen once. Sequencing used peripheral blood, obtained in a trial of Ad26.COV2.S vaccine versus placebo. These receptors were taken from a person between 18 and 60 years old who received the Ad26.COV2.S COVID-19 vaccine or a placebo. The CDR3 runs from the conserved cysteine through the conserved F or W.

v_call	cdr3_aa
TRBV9	CASSVGRGGLLDTQYF
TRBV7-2	CASSSLGGTDTQYF
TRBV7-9	CASSLKTGRGYYEQYF
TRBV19	CAARRTGDMNTEAFF
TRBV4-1	CASSQGPGGLEQYF
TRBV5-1	CASSPGQASYEQYF
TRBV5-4	CASSGFGSPLHF
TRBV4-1	CASNNPPTANYGYTF
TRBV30	CAWSTGSNSGANVLTF
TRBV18	CASSPSPNEQFF
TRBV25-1	CASSEVHGKGGGWTQYF
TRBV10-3	CAISESYNEQFF
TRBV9	CASSVGGAPIYEQYF
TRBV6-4	CASSKLAASTDTQYF
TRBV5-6	CASAGPRGVSYEQYF
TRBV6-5	CASSIGNSPLHF
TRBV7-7	CASSLASTGANEQFF
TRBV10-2	CASGRQGNNYEQYF
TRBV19	CASMGEGGTEAFF
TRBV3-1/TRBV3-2	CASSQDRQKLFF
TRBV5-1	CASSWEGDTGELFF
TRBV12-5	CASGPTGIEAFF
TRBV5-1	CASRPPEGSYGYTF
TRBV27	CASSPRQGTEAFF
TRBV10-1	CASSSNGETQYF
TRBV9	CASSVGRGELFF
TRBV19	CASSIGGRSNYGYTF
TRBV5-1	CASRTGTGEAFF
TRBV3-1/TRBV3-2	CASSQDALTGRAQYF
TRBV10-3	CAISESIIIQDYGYTF
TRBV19	CASSIAGQNTEAFF
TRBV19	CASTTGVGTGELFF
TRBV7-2	CASSLESAGSRSDTQYF
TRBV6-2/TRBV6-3	CASSSNTITMNTEAFF
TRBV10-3	CAIRDRGLEQYF
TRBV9	CASSVAGASGSSYEQYF